The 12 T cell receptor beta chains presented below share a single source sample, sequenced in a study of T-cell reconstitution after alpha-beta-depleted transplantation in children (dated by TCRdb to the mid-2010s). The library was built by means of PCR. Data came from an Illumina HiSeq 2500. TCR library preparation used molecular barcoding, with unique molecular identifiers applied to normalize quantification of the TCRbeta repertoire. TCRdb redid the processing of the public reads, applying fastp at Q25 and MiXCR, and retained in-frame beta chains. Under each unique CDR3 protein, matching rows form one entry showing the most common genes and DNA. Recorded for this sample are some 200,000 distinct CDR3 sequences; roughly 15% of them occurred a single time. The top ten hold about 12% of the sample. The input for sequencing was PBMCs from the stem cell graft donor, taken from the stem cell graft. These TCRs come from a human donor who donated a stem cell graft to a child with acute lymphoblastic leukemia.

The chain employs TRBV5-1 and TRBJ2-7; 9 bases are a match to TRBD2. The V and J ends lost 6 bases and 3 bases, in that order; junction bases with no gene match: 16. CDR1 is SGHRS, CDR2 YFSETQ, per germline. This CDR3 comprises 17 residues. The CDR3 here is CASTVRDIGSGSYEQYF. The DNA of the CDR3 is TGCGCCAGCACCGTGAGGGACATCGGTAGCGGGAGCTACGAGCAGTACTTC.

This clonotype was seen repeatedly, ten times or more. The genes are TRBV12-3 or TRBV12-4 and TRBJ1-1; 9 bases map to TRBD1. V shed 7 bases and J 1 base; nucleotides not matched to a gene: 4. This CDR3 has 14 residues. The CDR3 is CASTLGQGNTEAFF. The CDR3 DNA reads TGTGCCAGCACCTTGGGACAGGGGAACACTGAAGCTTTCTTT.

This clonotype was counted at least ten times. The chain couples TRBV5-1 to TRBJ2-1; D is uncertain. The V end was cut by 2 bases, the J end by 3 bases, with 6 bases between. Germline V CDR1 and CDR2: SGHRS, YFSETQ. The CDR3 sequence is 13 residues long. The CDR3 spells CASSFGDYNEQFF. CDR3 bases: TGCGCCAGCAGCTTCGGCGACTACAATGAGCAGTTCTTC.

The chain recombines TRBV30 with TRBJ2-5; a possible D gene is TRBD1 (6 bases). Germline loops: CDR1 GTSNPN, CDR2 SVGIG (reference sequence). V was shortened by 3 bases and J by 5 bases, with 13 bases between the two germline ends. The CDR3 is made up of 13 amino acids. The CDR3 region is CAWRLKGDETQYF. In nucleotides, the CDR3 is TGTGCCTGGAGGTTGAAGGGGGACGAGACCCAGTACTTC.

The sample holds many counts of this clonotype. The genes are TRBV5-1 and TRBJ2-1; the match to TRBD2 covers 10 bases. Trimming took 6 bases from V and 2 from J; bases not matched to a gene: 8. This CDR3 region has 16 residues. Germline CDR1 is SGHRS and CDR2 is YFSETQ. The CDR3 nucleotides read TGCGCCAGCACCCTAGAGCTAGCGGGAGCCTACAATGAGCAGTTCTTC. Encoded protein: CASTLELAGAYNEQFF.

This chain uses TRBV29-1 with TRBJ2-1; possibly TRBD2 for D (5 bases). From germline, CDR1 is SQVTM and CDR2 ANQGSEA. V shed 3 bases and J shed 6 bases, with 6 bases lying between them. The CDR3 totals 11 residues. The CDR3 is CSVERANEQFF. The CDR3 DNA is TGCAGCGTTGAGAGGGCCAATGAGCAGTTCTTC.

This clonotype appeared a few times. The chain joins TRBV11-2 to TRBJ1-4; 7 bases line up with TRBD1. Germline CDR1 is SGHAT and CDR2 is FQNNGV. The junction had 11 bases not matched to a gene; V was cut back by 5 bases and J by 8 bases. The CDR3 sequence is 15 residues long. The CDR3: CASSTHRGREEKLFF. CDR3 sequence (DNA): TGTGCCAGCAGCACCCACAGGGGCCGGGAAGAAAAACTGTTTTTT.

This clonotype showed up many times. The J gene is TRBJ2-1, the V gene TRBV7-8; D is perhaps TRBD2 (5 bases). In germline, CDR1 is SGHVS, CDR2 FQNEAQ. The CDR3 consists of 14 residues. V lost 5 bases to trimming and J lost 6 bases, with 14 bases between them. CDR3 loop: CASSLRTLSNEQFF. The CDR3 bases are TGTGCCAGCAGCCTTAGGACTCTTTCCAATGAGCAGTTCTTC.

The chain links TRBV4-1 to TRBJ2-5, with D possibly TRBD1 on 5 matching bases. The CDR3 extends over 15 amino acids. Germline CDR1 is MGHRA and CDR2 is YSYEKL. Trimming pared 1 base from V and 4 bases from J, leaving 13 bases between. DNA for the CDR3: TGCGCCAGCAGCCAAGGGCAGGGCCGCCGAGAGACCCAGTACTTC. Translated, it gives CASSQGQGRRETQYF.

This chain links TRBV11-2 with TRBJ2-5; D is ambiguous. V lost 6 bases and J lost 10, with 15 bases in between. Germline V gene sequence: CDR1 SGHAT, CDR2 FQNNGV. The CDR3 sequence is 12 residues long. CDR3 loop: CASSLGSFFQYF. The DNA for the CDR3 is TGTGCCAGCAGTCTCGGCAGTTTTTTCCAGTACTTC.

This clonotype was counted ten times or more. The V and J genes are TRBV20-1 and TRBJ2-2; TRBD1 might be the D (6 bases). CDR3 length: 15 amino acids. Trimming took off 3 bases at V and 3 bases at J, with 14 bases between the two ends. Germline V lookup: CDR1 DFQATT, CDR2 SNEGSKA (reference sequence). CDR3 coding DNA: TGCAGTGCTAGTAAGGGGGAGATGGACACCGGGGAGCTGTTTTTT. The encoded protein is CSASKGEMDTGELFF.

This clonotype was observed many times. The CDR3 loop is CASSQDLGHEQYF. CDR3 coding DNA: TGTGCCAGCAGCCAAGATCTTGGGCACGAGCAGTACTTC. The V gene is TRBV3-1, the J gene TRBJ2-7; D is uncertain. The germline V gene has CDR1 LGHDT and CDR2 YNNKEL (reference sequence). This CDR3 has 13 amino acids. With 0 bases removed from V and 5 bases from J, the gap between germline ends came to 8 bases.